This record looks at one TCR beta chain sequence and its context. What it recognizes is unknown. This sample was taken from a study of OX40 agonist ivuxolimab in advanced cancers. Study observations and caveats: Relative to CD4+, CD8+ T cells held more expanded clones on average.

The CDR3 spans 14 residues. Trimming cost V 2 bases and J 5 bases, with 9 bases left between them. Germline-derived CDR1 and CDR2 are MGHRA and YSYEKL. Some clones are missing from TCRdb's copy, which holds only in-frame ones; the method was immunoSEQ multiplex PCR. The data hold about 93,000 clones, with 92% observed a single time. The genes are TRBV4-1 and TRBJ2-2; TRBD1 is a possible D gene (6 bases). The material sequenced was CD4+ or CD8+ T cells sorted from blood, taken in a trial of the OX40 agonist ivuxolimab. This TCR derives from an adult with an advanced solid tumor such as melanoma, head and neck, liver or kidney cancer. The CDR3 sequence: CASSQFRGTGELFF. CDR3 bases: TGCGCCAGCAGCCAATTTAGGGGGACCGGGGAGCTGTTTTTT.